Listed below are T cell receptor beta chains from one sample, sequenced in a study of memory CD4+ T cells and cytomegalovirus serostatus. TCRdb's table, derived via immunoSEQ multiplex PCR, lists solely in-frame clones and lacks some. The repertoire holds fewer than 90,000 clones, around 78% seen once, with just over 2.5% in the top ten. Sequenced material: memory CD4+ T cells from blood. The source is an adult in good health and CMV-seropositive. CDR3s include the opening cysteine and the closing phenylalanine or tryptophan. Clone size, where shown, is once, few, many, or a class for clones that have expanded.

j_gene: TRBJ1-2; v_gene: TRBV7-2; abundance: NA; CDR3aa: CASSPVQGTLRGYTF
j_gene: TRBJ1-1; v_gene: TRBV19; abundance: once; CDR3aa: CASSSLFESEAFF
j_gene: TRBJ2-1; v_gene: TRBV6-6; abundance: many; CDR3aa: CASSPSGTYNEQFF
j_gene: TRBJ2-6; v_gene: TRBV28; abundance: NA; CDR3aa: CASSFRNSGANVLTF
j_gene: TRBJ1-5; v_gene: TRBV6-1; abundance: few; CDR3aa: CASKGQGVQPQHF
j_gene: TRBJ1-1; v_gene: TRBV5-1; abundance: NA; CDR3aa: CASSSDSGRAFF
j_gene: TRBJ1-5; v_gene: TRBV6-6; abundance: once; CDR3aa: CASSYEPSGDNQPQHF
j_gene: TRBJ2-5; v_gene: TRBV18; abundance: NA; CDR3aa: CASSPRTSGSETQYF
j_gene: TRBJ2-2; v_gene: TRBV15; abundance: NA; CDR3aa: CATSRSGLVWTGELFF
j_gene: TRBJ2-3; v_gene: TRBV10-3; abundance: NA; CDR3aa: CAIRGTSGNSNTDTQYF
j_gene: TRBJ2-5; v_gene: TRBV29-1; abundance: NA; CDR3aa: CSALANSEGETQYF
j_gene: TRBJ2-1; v_gene: TRBV9; abundance: NA; CDR3aa: CASSGSGGTYNEQFF
j_gene: TRBJ2-2; v_gene: TRBV11-2; abundance: NA; CDR3aa: CASSLAQGELFF
j_gene: TRBJ2-2; v_gene: TRBV19; abundance: few; CDR3aa: CASSIAGVTDTGELFF
j_gene: TRBJ2-7; v_gene: TRBV5-1; abundance: once; CDR3aa: CASSWSPGQGNEQYF
j_gene: TRBJ1-5; v_gene: TRBV2; abundance: NA; CDR3aa: CASKRQGDQPQHF
j_gene: TRBJ1-6; v_gene: TRBV30; abundance: NA; CDR3aa: CAWSVRFGSSYNSPLHF
j_gene: TRBJ1-2; v_gene: TRBV28; abundance: NA; CDR3aa: CASSYRSGTGVFGYTF
j_gene: TRBJ2-2; v_gene: TRBV5-1; abundance: NA; CDR3aa: CASSLDGGLGAGELFF
j_gene: TRBJ1-1; v_gene: TRBV28; abundance: NA; CDR3aa: CASSQWTGNTEAFF